This is a list of T cell receptor beta chains from one sample in a study of blood T cell repertoires in COVID-19. The repertoire was sequenced with immunoSEQ multiplex PCR; TCRdb's copy has only in-frame clones and lacks some. This sample has a few hundred thousand clones, with roughly 86% found just once. The sample comprised PBMCs or T cells enriched from blood (not recorded which). Source of these receptors: a man aged 30-40 years who had recovered from COVID-19. The CDR3 runs from the conserved cysteine through the conserved F or W. D genes are given only for firm matches. A row's size may be missing; if present it is once, few, many or a size class.

clone_size d_call j_call v_call cdr3_nt cdr3_aa
once . TRBJ1-4 TRBV7-8 TGTGCCAGCAGCTTATCCACCCGCGGAAAACTGTTTTTT CASSLSTRGKLFF
. . TRBJ1-2 TRBV5-1 TGCGCCAGCAGAGACAGCGGGGTAGGCTACACCTTC CASRDSGVGYTF
. TRBD1 TRBJ2-1 TRBV7-9 TGTGCCAGCAGCTACCCGGGACAGGGATTCGTCGGCTACAATGAGCAGTTCTTC CASSYPGQGFVGYNEQFF
. . TRBJ1-1 TRBV4-1 TGCGCCAGCAGCCATGGCACCCGGACAGCTTCTGGAGCTTTCTTT CASSHGTRTASGAFF
. . TRBJ2-2 TRBV6-4 TGTGCCAGCAGTCCCCAGGGAACCGGGGAGCTGTTTTTT CASSPQGTGELFF
. TRBD1 TRBJ2-7 TRBV29-1 TGCAGCGTTGGAACAGGGGGATTCGGCTACGAGCAGTACTTC CSVGTGGFGYEQYF
. TRBD1 TRBJ1-2 TRBV7-9 TGTGCCAGCAGCTTAGCGGCAGGGGGTGTCTATGGCTACACCTTC CASSLAAGGVYGYTF
. TRBD2 TRBJ2-4 TRBV6-2/TRBV6-3 TGTGCCAGCAGCCGCGCGGGGGGGATAGCCAAAAACATTCAGTACTTC CASSRAGGIAKNIQYF
few TRBD1 TRBJ1-6 TRBV4-1 TGCGCCAGCAGCCAGAGACAGGGGGGAAATTCACCCCTCCACTTT CASSQRQGGNSPLHF
once . TRBJ1-5 TRBV7-9 TGTGCCAGCAGCTTAGGGGCCCGACCGGGGCAGCCCCAGCATTTT CASSLGARPGQPQHF
. TRBD1 TRBJ1-2 TRBV2 TGTGCCAGCAGTGTGAGGGACAGTGGCTACACCTTC CASSVRDSGYTF
. TRBD1 TRBJ1-3 TRBV6-2/TRBV6-3 TGTGCCAGCAGTGGGTCGACAGGGGGCCTCGACTACTCTGGAAACACCATATATTTT CASSGSTGGLDYSGNTIYF
. . TRBJ2-5 TRBV6-1 TGTGCCAGCAGTGAAGGAGGAGAGACCCAGTACTTC CASSEGGETQYF
once . TRBJ2-3 TRBV9 TGTGCCAGCAGTGAGGGCACAGATACGCAGTATTTT CASSEGTDTQYF
once . TRBJ1-5 TRBV21-1 TGTGCCAGCAGCAGCCTTGAGATAGAGTTCAATCAGCCCCAGCATTTT CASSSLEIEFNQPQHF
. . TRBJ2-7 TRBV5-1 TGCGCCAGCAGCTTGGATGGGGGCGGCCAGCAGTACTTC CASSLDGGGQQYF
. . TRBJ1-1 TRBV7-9 TGTGCCAGCAGCCTAATGTCGGTCGAAGCTTTCTTT CASSLMSVEAFF
. TRBD1 TRBJ1-2 TRBV19 TGTGCCAGTACCGGACAGGCGGGCTATGGCTACACCTTC CASTGQAGYGYTF
. . TRBJ1-2 TRBV19 TGTGCCTGTCAACCCACCGAAGCCGGCGGGGGAGGGGGCTACACCTTC CACQPTEAGGGGGYTF
. . TRBJ1-4 TRBV4-2 TGTGCCAGCAGCCAAGTGCGGGGGCGCACTAATGAAAAACTGTTTTTT CASSQVRGRTNEKLFF
. TRBD2 TRBJ2-3 TRBV4-1 TGCGCCAGCAGCCAAGAGAGGGGGAGAGCGGGGGCCCTCAGGGCAGATACGCAGTATTTT CASSQERGRAGALRADTQYF
. TRBD1 TRBJ1-2 TRBV19 TGTGCCAGTAGCCCCCAGGGGGACTATGGCTACACCTTC CASSPQGDYGYTF
. . TRBJ1-2 TRBV18 TGTGCCAGCTCACCCCAGGGCGCCGGAGACTATGGCTACACCTTC CASSPQGAGDYGYTF
. . TRBJ2-1 TRBV2 TGTGCCAGCAGTGAAACCCAACTAGGAATGTTTTTCTACAATGAGCAGTTCTTC CASSETQLGMFFYNEQFF
. TRBD1 TRBJ1-2 TRBV7-9 TGTGCCAGCAGCTCGACAGGGGTTAGTGGATATGGCTACACCTTC CASSSTGVSGYGYTF
. . TRBJ1-1 TRBV10-3 TGTGCCATCAGTGGCCAGGGGCTGGTCACTGAAGCTTTCTTT CAISGQGLVTEAFF
once TRBD1 TRBJ1-1 TRBV13 TGTGCCAGCGCCCCTTTTACCCGAGACAGGGGGTTAACTGAAGCTTTCTTT CASAPFTRDRGLTEAFF
few . TRBJ2-3 TRBV29-1 TGCAGCGTTGAATTAGGACACCCTAGCACAGATACGCAGTATTTT CSVELGHPSTDTQYF
. . TRBJ1-1 TRBV12-3/TRBV12-4 TGTGCCAGCAGTTTACAGAACACTGAAGCTTTCTTT CASSLQNTEAFF
. . TRBJ1-6 TRBV25-1 TGTGCCAGCAGTGAAGAAGGGGTATCGAATTCACCCCTCCACTTT CASSEEGVSNSPLHF
. . TRBJ1-1 TRBV6-1 TGTGCCAGCAGTGAATTCGGGGGGAACACTGAAGCTTTCTTT CASSEFGGNTEAFF
. TRBD1 TRBJ1-2 TRBV27 TGTGCCAGCAGGCCGGGACAGATAATAACTATTGGCTACACCTTC CASRPGQIITIGYTF
. . TRBJ2-1 TRBV15 TGTGCCACCACCGCGACAGTATTTTACAATGAGCAGTTCTTC CATTATVFYNEQFF
once TRBD1 TRBJ1-4 TRBV30 TGTGCCTGGTCCGGGACAGGGATTGAAAAACTGTTTTTT CAWSGTGIEKLFF
. . TRBJ1-1 TRBV5-1 TGCGCCAGCCAAGAGGGTGTGAACACTGAAGCTTTCTTT CASQEGVNTEAFF
. TRBD2 TRBJ2-7 TRBV6-5 TGTGCCAGCAGGGGACTAGCGGGGGACTCCTACGAGCAGTACTTC CASRGLAGDSYEQYF
once . TRBJ1-5 TRBV3-1/TRBV3-2 TGTGCCAGCAGTCGGACAGTCGGTCAGCCCCAGCATTTT CASSRTVGQPQHF
. . TRBJ1-1 TRBV6-5 TGTGCCAGCAGTTACTCAGGGGTAAGGAACACTGAAGCTTTCTTT CASSYSGVRNTEAFF
. TRBD1 TRBJ1-2 TRBV2 TGTGCCAGCAGCCCAGACAGGGCTGGCTACACCTTC CASSPDRAGYTF
few TRBD1 TRBJ1-1 TRBV10-3 TGTGCCATCAGTGCGGGACAGAGAGTTGAAGCTTTCTTT CAISAGQRVEAFF
. TRBD2 TRBJ2-1 TRBV6-5 TGTGCCAGCAGAGGGAGGGTTGACAATGAGCAGTTCTTC CASRGRVDNEQFF
. TRBD2 TRBJ2-7 TRBV5-1 TGCGCCAGCAGCTTGATGCTAGCGGGGGAAGAGCAGTACTTC CASSLMLAGEEQYF
. . TRBJ2-3 TRBV6-2/TRBV6-3 TGTGCCAGCAGCCCGACAGTTTTCAACACAGATACGCAGTATTTT CASSPTVFNTDTQYF
few . TRBJ1-4 TRBV11-2 TGTGCCAGCAGCCAACGGAGATCGAATGAAAAACTGTTTTTT CASSQRRSNEKLFF
. . TRBJ1-5 TRBV19 TGTGCCAGTAGTAGCACGGGGGGGCCGGGCAATCAGCCCCAGCATTTT CASSSTGGPGNQPQHF
. . TRBJ1-2 TRBV18 TGTGCCAGCTCACCACCGGGCGGGGGCTGGAATGGCTACACCTTC CASSPPGGGWNGYTF
. . TRBJ2-7 TRBV25-1 TGTGCCAGCAGTAAGAGCTCCTACGAGCAGTACTTC CASSKSSYEQYF
. TRBD1 TRBJ2-7 TRBV19 TGTGCCAGTAGTCGGTCCGGGACAGGGAGCTACGAGCAGTACTTC CASSRSGTGSYEQYF
. TRBD1 TRBJ1-2 TRBV5-1 TGCGCCAGCAGCTCTGGTACAGGGGGGCAAGGCTACACCTTC CASSSGTGGQGYTF